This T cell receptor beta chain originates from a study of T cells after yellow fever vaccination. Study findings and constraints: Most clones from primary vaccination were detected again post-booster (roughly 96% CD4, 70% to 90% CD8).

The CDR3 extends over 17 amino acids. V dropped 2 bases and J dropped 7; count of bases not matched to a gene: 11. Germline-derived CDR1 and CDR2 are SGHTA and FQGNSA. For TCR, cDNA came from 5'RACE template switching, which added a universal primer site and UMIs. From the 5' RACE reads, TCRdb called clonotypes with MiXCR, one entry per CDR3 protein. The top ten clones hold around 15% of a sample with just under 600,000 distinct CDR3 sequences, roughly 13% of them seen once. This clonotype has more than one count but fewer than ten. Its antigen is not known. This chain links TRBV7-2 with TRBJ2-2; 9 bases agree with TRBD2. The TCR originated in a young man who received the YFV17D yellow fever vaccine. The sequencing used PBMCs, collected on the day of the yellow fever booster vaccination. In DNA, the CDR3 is TGTGCCAGCAGCTTAAGCCCGGCAGGAGCGGGGGGCGGGGAGCTGTTTTTT. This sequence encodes CASSLSPAGAGGGELFF.